Listed here are 6 T cell receptor beta chains from one sample, sequenced in a study of T cell responses to AZD1222 COVID-19 vaccine. TCRdb keeps only in-frame clones here, not all; method: immunoSEQ multiplex PCR. Here the sample spans about 56,000 clones, 80% to 90% being singletons. This specimen was peripheral blood, taken on day 0 of AZD1222 vaccination. These TCRs come from an adult in good health.

Sample share makes this clone medium-sized (0.01 to 0.1%). The chain links TRBV6-4 to TRBJ2-2; 10 positions agree with TRBD2. The CDR3 totals 15 residues. Trimming at V came to 3 bases and at J to 4 bases, leaving 2 bases not matched to a gene. Germline V CDR1 and CDR2: MRHNA, SNTAGT. In DNA form, the CDR3 reads TGTGCCAGCAGTGAAAGCGGGGGGGCCACCGGGGAGCTGTTTTTT. Encoded protein: CASSESGGATGELFF.

The gene calls are TRBV11-3 and TRBJ1-2; unclear D gene. The CDR3 runs to 17 residues. Trimming removed 1 base from V and 3 bases from J, with 18 bases in between. Germline lookup yields CDR1 SGHNT and CDR2 YENEEA. The CDR3 region has the DNA TGTGCCAGCAGCTTAGGCAAGAGGTGTCATAGCCACTATGGCTACACCTTC. This codes for CASSLGKRCHSHYGYTF.

The chain recombines TRBV11-2 with TRBJ2-7; a possible D gene is TRBD1 (5 bases). The V gene lost 0 bases and the J gene lost 0 bases, with 9 bases spanning the gap. This CDR3 spans 15 amino acids. Per the germline V gene, CDR1 is SGHAT and CDR2 is FQNNGV. The CDR3 here is CASSLDWTFSYEQYF. The CDR3 coding sequence is TGTGCCAGCAGCTTAGATTGGACATTCTCCTACGAGCAGTACTTC.

The chain uses TRBV21-1 and TRBJ1-5. TRBV21-1 is given as a pseudogene. CDR3 length: 14 amino acids. For the CDR3, the DNA is TGTGCCAGCACCCAAGGGGGGGGGAATCAGCCCCAGCATTTT. This sequence encodes CASTQGGGNQPQHF.

The chain couples TRBV5-5 to TRBJ1-1, with 9 nucleotides matching TRBD1. Germline V gene sequence: CDR1 SGHKS, CDR2 YYEKEE (reference sequence). CDR3 length equals 14 residues. With V trimmed by 3 bases and J by 5 bases, 5 bases remained unmatched. The CDR3 protein is CASSWGTGRTEAFF. DNA of the CDR3: TGTGCCAGCAGCTGGGGGACAGGGCGAACTGAAGCTTTCTTT.

The genes are TRBV28 and TRBJ2-4; 8 bases agree with TRBD1. V dropped 3 bases and J dropped 1; count of bases not matched to a gene: 14. This CDR3 comprises 19 residues. CDR1 MDHEN and CDR2 SYDVKM come from the germline V gene. The CDR3 DNA reads TGTGCCAGCAGTTTCAGAGACAGGGGACTTTTCTCGGCCAAAAACATTCAGTACTTC. Translation gives CASSFRDRGLFSAKNIQYF. The entire variable domain, with the rest obtained from reference TRBV28 and TRBJ2-4, is as follows: DVKVTQSSRYLVKRTGEKVFLECVQDMDHENMFWYRQDPGLGLRLIYFSYDVKMKEKGDIPEGYSVSREKKERFSLILESASTNQTSMYLCASSFRDRGLFSAKNIQYFGAGTRLSVL.